This TCR beta chain was found in a study of blood T cells in healthy people across ages. Per sample, at least 5.5 micrograms of total RNA were extracted. In its sample, this clonotype was seen a few times. Its specificity is unknown. The CDR3 sequence is 11 residues long. The germline gives CDR1 SQVTM, CDR2 ANQGSEA. With 4 bases removed from V and 8 bases from J, the gap between germline ends came to 9 bases. A sample-barcoded 5' primer and a J-beta primer mix were used in a second PCR of roughly 6 to 11 cycles. Carrying 12 random nucleotides, a template-switch adaptor labeled each individual cDNA molecule. Every individual sample yielded 2.5 million or more paired-end reads (each containing CDR3). TCRdb ran MiXCR on the 5' RACE reads and lists one entry per CDR3 protein. The table shows about 650,000 distinct CDR3 sequences, with around 50% occurring only once. General study results and limits: Strong correlation existed between TCR beta diversity and naive T cell percentage.

The TCR sequence derives from a woman aged 80 or older in good health. Material for sequencing was blood. This chain uses TRBV29-1 with TRBJ2-1, with D maybe TRBD2 (6 bases). CDR3 region: CSVATGDEQFF. In DNA form, the CDR3 reads TGCAGCGTTGCGACGGGAGATGAGCAGTTCTTC.